A single sample is the source of the 13 T cell receptor beta chains below, sequenced in a study of shared clonotypes between healthy human individuals. Clones were read by immunoSEQ multiplex PCR, and TCRdb kept only the in-frame ones, dropping some. The data show about 2.3 million clones, around 93% seen once. The material sequenced was naive CD4+ T cells from PBMCs. Subset defined: CD45RA+ positively selected. The origin of the receptors is a man aged 18 to 30 in good health. Some clones in this sample may be carry-over from other donors' samples.

This clone was seen more than once but under ten times. J is TRBJ1-3 and V is TRBV30, with TRBD1 matching 8 bases. The J segment lost 1 base and the V segment lost 0 bases, leaving 17 bases of the junction unmatched. Germline CDR1 GTSNPN, CDR2 SVGIG (reference sequence). This CDR3 comprises 20 residues. As DNA, the CDR3 is TGTGCCTGGAGTGTAAAGTGGGCAGGGGGCTCCCAAAATTCTGGAAACACCATATATTTT. It is translated as CAWSVKWAGGSQNSGNTIYF. The full variable domain, rest sourced from reference TRBV30 and TRBJ1-3, is SQTIHQWPATLVQPVGSPLSLECTVEGTSNPNLYWYRQAAGRGLQLLFYSVGIGQISSEVPQNLSASRPQDRQFILSSKKLLLSDSGFYLCAWSVKWAGGSQNSGNTIYFGEGSWLTVV.

The CDR3 spells CASSQSPGLAGYEQYF. The CDR3 DNA sequence: TGTGCCAGCAGCCAATCCCCGGGACTAGCGGGATACGAGCAGTACTTC. The chain employs TRBV4-2 and TRBJ2-7; 13 nucleotides align to TRBD2. Germline lookup yields CDR1 LGHNA and CDR2 YNFKEQ. The CDR3 covers 16 residues. The trim removed 2 bases at V and 4 bases at J, leaving 5 bases unmatched.

This clone turned up a few times. The chain uses TRBV28 and TRBJ1-5; D unclear. Germline V gene sequence: CDR1 MDHEN, CDR2 SYDVKM. The CDR3 covers 15 residues. V shed 2 bases and J shed 6 bases, with 14 bases lying between them. DNA for the CDR3: TGTGCCAGCAGTTTAGGGCGGGAGTGGTCTCAGCCCCAGCATTTT. Protein product: CASSLGREWSQPQHF.

V usage is TRBV7-2 and J usage is TRBJ2-3; D not certain. V lost 5 bases and J 0 bases, leaving 15 bases between the germline ends. From germline, CDR1 is SGHTA and CDR2 FQGNSA. The CDR3 is 16 residues long. The CDR3 region has the DNA TGTGCCAGCAGCCCAGGCTGGCTTGGGAGCACAGATACGCAGTATTTT. It is translated as CASSPGWLGSTDTQYF. Complete variable domain (other parts from reference TRBV7-2 and TRBJ2-3): GAGVSQSPSNKVTEKGKDVELRCDPISGHTALYWYRQSLGQGLEFLIYFQGNSAPDKSGLPSDRFSAERTGGSVSTLTIQRTQQEDSAVYLCASSPGWLGSTDTQYFGPGTRLTVL.

In DNA form, the CDR3 reads TGCGCCAGCAGCCCGACTAGCGCCCAAGAGACCCAGTACTTC. Its translation: CASSPTSAQETQYF. V and J are TRBV4-1 and TRBJ2-5, with 8 positions matching TRBD2. The ends lost 4 bases at V and 1 base at J; junction bases unmatched: 2. Germline CDR1 is MGHRA and CDR2 is YSYEKL. CDR3 length: 14 residues.

This clone has a handful of counts. V and J are TRBV5-1 and TRBJ2-2, with TRBD2 identical over 7 bases. With 4 bases clipped from V and 4 bases from J, the junction kept 7 bases outside the gene matches. The germline V gene has CDR1 SGHRS and CDR2 YFSETQ. The CDR3 has 15 residues. In DNA, the CDR3 is TGCGCCAGCAGCCGTATAGCGGGCCTCACCGGGGAGCTGTTTTTT. It yields the protein CASSRIAGLTGELFF.

The chain couples TRBV7-2 to TRBJ2-7, with a tentative D call TRBD2 (7 bases). The CDR3 is 15 amino acids. V shed 5 bases and J shed 7 bases, with 21 bases lying between them. Per the germline V gene, CDR1 is SGHTA and CDR2 is FQGNSA. The CDR3 coding sequence is TGTGCCAGCAGCGCAGGGGCGGTGAGGCGGGGGGAGCAGTACTTC. Amino acids: CASSAGAVRRGEQYF.

CDR3 amino acids: CASSQDNGPYEQYF. The CDR3 bases are TGTGCCAGCAGCCAAGATAACGGTCCCTACGAGCAGTACTTC. The V and J genes are TRBV4-2 and TRBJ2-7; D call uncertain. The V gene's germline CDR1 is LGHNA and CDR2 YNFKEQ. Trimming cost V 0 bases and J 2 bases, with 8 bases left between them. The CDR3 is 14 residues long.

This clone was detected only once. The gene calls are TRBV6-4 and TRBJ2-3; no firm D call. The CDR3 is 14 residues long. The germline V and J ends were trimmed by 4 bases and 2 bases, with 10 bases remaining between them. Germline CDR1 is MRHNA and CDR2 is SNTAGT. DNA for the CDR3: TGTGCCAGCAGTGCTAACGAGTACACAGATACGCAGTATTTT. Translated, it gives CASSANEYTDTQYF.

V gene TRBV7-2 combines with J gene TRBJ2-1, with a tentative D call TRBD1 (5 bases). The CDR3 runs to 15 residues. Germline V CDR1 and CDR2: SGHTA, FQGNSA. V lost 5 bases, J lost 7 bases, and 18 bases lay in between. CDR3 DNA sequence: TGTGCCAGCAGCCTACTTCGGACATTGGATAATGAGCAGTTCTTC. Residues: CASSLLRTLDNEQFF.

The rearrangement uses TRBV30 and TRBJ2-7; tentatively, D is TRBD1 (6 bases). The CDR3 extends over 13 amino acids. The V gene lost 4 bases and the J gene lost 1 base, with 11 bases spanning the gap. Looked up from germline, CDR1 is GTSNPN and CDR2 is SVGIG (reference sequence). The CDR3 nucleotides read TGTGCCTGGAACGTACAGGGATCCTACGAGCAGTACTTC. Protein sequence: CAWNVQGSYEQYF.

This chain links TRBV5-1 with TRBJ2-1; 11 bases are a match to TRBD2. V shed 0 bases and J 4 bases; nucleotides not matched to a gene: 6. The germline V gene has CDR1 SGHRS and CDR2 YFSETQ. The CDR3 covers 17 residues. The CDR3 DNA follows: TGCGCCAGCAGCTTGGGTTCCACTAGCGGGAGTTACAATGAGCAGTTCTTC. Its protein product is CASSLGSTSGSYNEQFF. Full variable domain (missing parts from reference TRBV5-1 and TRBJ2-1): KAGVTQTPRYLIKTRGQQVTLSCSPISGHRSVSWYQQTPGQGLQFLFEYFSETQRNKGNFPGRFSGRQFSNSRSEMNVSTLELGDSALYLCASSLGSTSGSYNEQFFGPGTRLTVL.

This chain links TRBV28 with TRBJ2-2, with 14 bases aligning to TRBD2. The J segment lost 11 bases and the V segment lost 10 bases, leaving 9 bases of the junction unmatched. This CDR3 comprises 14 residues. Germline V gene sequence: CDR1 MDHEN, CDR2 SYDVKM. CDR3 bases: TGTGCCATACCCGGGACTAGCGGGAGTAGAGAGCTGTTTTTT. Its protein is CAIPGTSGSRELFF.